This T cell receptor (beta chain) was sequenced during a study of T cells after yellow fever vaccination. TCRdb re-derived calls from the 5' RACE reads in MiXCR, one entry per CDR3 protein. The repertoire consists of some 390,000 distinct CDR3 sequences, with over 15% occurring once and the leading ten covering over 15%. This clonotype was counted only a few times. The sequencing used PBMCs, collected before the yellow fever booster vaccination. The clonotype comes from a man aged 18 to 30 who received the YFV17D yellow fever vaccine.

As DNA, the CDR3 is TGTGCCAGCAGATCCACTCTAGCGGGGTCGGGAGAGACCCAGTACTTC. Encoded protein: CASRSTLAGSGETQYF. The chain joins TRBV7-9 to TRBJ2-5; 9 nucleotides line up with TRBD2. Germline values: CDR1 SEHNR, CDR2 FQNEAQ (reference sequence). Unmatched junction bases numbered 12, after V lost 6 bases and J lost 4 bases. This CDR3 region has 16 residues.